This is a list of T cell receptor beta chains from one sample in a study of identical twins. One entry per CDR3 protein, called by TCRdb with MiXCR from the 5' RACE reads. The table includes about 890,000 distinct CDR3 sequences, 10% to 15% detected once. These data also formed part of another study, on yellow fever vaccine responses in identical twins.

Source material: PBMCs. The receptors stem from a woman between 18 and 29 years old in good health. The CDR3 runs from the conserved cysteine through the conserved F or W. The D gene is left open where the match is weak. Clone sizes are given selectively: once, few, many, or a class where the clone is expanded.

clone_size	v_call	j_call	d_call	cdr3_aa	cdr3_nt
many	TRBV20-1	TRBJ1-2	TRBD1	CSAKNGQGTNYGYTF	TGCAGTGCTAAAAACGGACAGGGAACTAACTATGGCTACACCTTC
few	TRBV10-3	TRBJ2-2	.	CAITDRGTGELFF	TGTGCCATCACCGACCGCGGCACCGGGGAGCTGTTTTTT
many	TRBV11-2	TRBJ1-4	TRBD1	CASSQPGGGANEKLFF	TGTGCCAGCAGTCAACCCGGAGGGGGCGCAAATGAAAAACTGTTTTTT
few	TRBV10-3	TRBJ2-3	.	CAISESGSSTDTQYF	TGTGCCATCAGTGAGTCGGGTTCCAGCACGGATACGCAGTATTTT
few	TRBV20-1	TRBJ2-5	.	CSARPRETQYF	TGCAGTGCTAGGCCCCGGGAGACCCAGTACTTC
.	TRBV29-1	TRBJ2-7	.	CSVQDVYEQYF	TGCAGCGTCCAGGACGTCTACGAGCAGTACTTC
few	TRBV3-1	TRBJ2-1	.	CASSPGSQAYNEQFF	TGTGCCAGCAGCCCCGGGTCGCAAGCTTACAATGAGCAGTTCTTC
few	TRBV19	TRBJ2-2	.	CASSVYWDLGELFF	TGTGCCAGTAGCGTATATTGGGATCTCGGGGAGCTGTTTTTT
few	TRBV5-6	TRBJ1-3	.	CASSLSRGSGNTIYF	TGTGCCAGCAGCTTGTCGAGGGGCTCTGGAAACACCATATATTTT
.	TRBV7-6	TRBJ1-1	TRBD1	CASSLLPGGEGTEAFF	TGTGCCAGCAGCTTACTACCAGGGGGCGAGGGCACTGAAGCTTTCTTT
.	TRBV20-1	TRBJ1-1	TRBD1	CSARTGQGNTEAFF	TGCAGTGCTAGGACTGGACAGGGGAATACTGAAGCTTTCTTT
few	TRBV12-3/TRBV12-4	TRBJ2-3	.	CASSLRQGSNTQYF	TGTGCCAGCAGTTTAAGGCAGGGGTCAAATACGCAGTATTTT
.	TRBV28	TRBJ1-1	.	CASSPLTGRRDTEAFF	TGTGCCAGCAGTCCATTGACAGGCCGCAGGGACACTGAAGCTTTCTTT
.	TRBV5-1	TRBJ2-7	TRBD1	CASSLGDRVMAEQYF	TGCGCCAGCAGCTTGGGGGACAGGGTCATGGCCGAGCAGTACTTC
few	TRBV7-8	TRBJ2-5	.	CASSLATGFGETQYF	TGTGCCAGCAGCTTAGCCACAGGGTTCGGGGAGACCCAGTACTTC
few	TRBV14	TRBJ2-7	.	CASSQVGQAYEQYF	TGTGCCAGCAGCCAAGTAGGGCAGGCCTACGAGCAGTACTTC
.	TRBV9	TRBJ2-1	TRBD2	CASSPSGRAENEQFF	TGTGCCAGCAGCCCTAGCGGGAGGGCCGAAAATGAGCAGTTCTTC
few	TRBV6-5	TRBJ2-7	TRBD1	CASSLRGQGAYEQYF	TGTGCCAGCAGTCTACGCGGACAGGGAGCGTACGAGCAGTACTTC
many	TRBV28	TRBJ2-1	.	CASRTGGGTYNEQFF	TGTGCCAGCAGAACCGGAGGGGGGACCTACAATGAGCAGTTCTTC
few	TRBV20-1	TRBJ2-1	.	CSASILAHNEQFF	TGCAGTGCTAGTATCCTAGCCCACAATGAGCAGTTCTTC
.	TRBV18	TRBJ2-7	.	CASSPERDSYEQYF	TGTGCCAGCTCACCGGAACGGGACTCCTACGAGCAGTACTTC
many	TRBV20-1	TRBJ2-1	TRBD2	CSARSGGDNEQFF	TGCAGTGCTAGATCGGGAGGGGACAATGAGCAGTTCTTC
few	TRBV5-5	TRBJ2-7	TRBD2	CASSLGPSGLYEQYF	TGTGCCAGCAGCTTGGGGCCTAGCGGGTTATACGAGCAGTACTTC
few	TRBV29-1	TRBJ1-1	.	CSVRTSTEAFF	TGCAGCGTTAGGACCAGCACTGAAGCTTTCTTT
few	TRBV18	TRBJ1-4	.	CASSFDRIATNEKLFF	TGTGCCAGCTCCTTCGACAGAATCGCAACTAATGAAAAACTGTTTTTT
.	TRBV6-5	TRBJ1-2	.	CASSYSPAGNGYTF	TGTGCCAGCAGTTACTCCCCGGCAGGAAACGGCTACACCTTC
once	TRBV5-1	TRBJ2-5	TRBD2	CASSFPGLATHPLWETQYF	TGCGCCAGCAGCTTCCCGGGACTAGCAACCCATCCCCTCTGGGAGACCCAGTACTTC